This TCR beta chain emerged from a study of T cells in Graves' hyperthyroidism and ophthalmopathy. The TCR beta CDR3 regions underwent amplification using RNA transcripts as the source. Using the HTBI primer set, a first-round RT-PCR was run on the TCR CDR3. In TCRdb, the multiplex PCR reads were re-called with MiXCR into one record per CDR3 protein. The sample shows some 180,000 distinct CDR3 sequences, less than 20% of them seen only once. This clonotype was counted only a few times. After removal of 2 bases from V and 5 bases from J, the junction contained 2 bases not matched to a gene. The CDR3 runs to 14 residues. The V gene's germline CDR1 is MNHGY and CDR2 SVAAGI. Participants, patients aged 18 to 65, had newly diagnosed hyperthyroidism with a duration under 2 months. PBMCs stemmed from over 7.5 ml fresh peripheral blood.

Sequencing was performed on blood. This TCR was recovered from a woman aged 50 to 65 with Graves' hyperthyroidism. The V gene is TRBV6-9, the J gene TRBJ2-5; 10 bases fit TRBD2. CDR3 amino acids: CASSYGTSVETQYF. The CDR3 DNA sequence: TGTGCCAGCAGTTATGGGACTAGCGTTGAGACCCAGTACTTC.